The subject of this entry is one TCR beta chain. Its antigen remains undetermined. The sample holds no much larger clone one base away, and base qualities are not on file. This sample was included in a study of blood T cell repertoires in COVID-19 (dated by TCRdb to 2019 to 2021). Regarding the study in general: Samples from collaborators originated in the United States, Italy and Spain and spanned both the acute and convalescent phases of COVID-19. Sample metadata almost always included a de-identified subject ID, COVID-19 status, age in years and sex. Where available, HLA class I and class II types were taken from metadata supplied by the sample provider and were not determined by assay-based typing. The material from the prospective study consisted of cDNA or gDNA derived from T cells, B-cell-depleted T cells, or PBMCs. Samples were obtained from the ongoing ImmuneRACE study (first 160 participants) and from some 1,200 subjects provided by 6 global collaborators. The repertoires were released in a freely available public database intended as a resource for research on the immune response to SARS-CoV-2. Subjects who had been exposed to COVID-19, were actively infected with it, or had recovered from it provided the deeply sampled blood TCRbeta repertoires that made up the dataset.

TCRbeta CDR3 regions were amplified from genomic DNA by means of the immunoSEQ Assay, a bias-controlled multiplex PCR. The authors' pipeline ran thus. Within the assay, amplification of reference gene primers was used to estimate how many nucleated cells each sample contained. To quantify the absolute abundance of each unique TCRbeta CDR3 rearrangement, sequence reads were collapsed and filtered. For each sample, productive Simpson clonality was calculated by taking the square root of Simpson's diversity index across productive rearrangements. Here the immuneACCESS table is served through TCRdb, limited to in-frame sequences with V and J called. Missing clones are a known gap in these copies; in checked studies unresolved V genes cover under half, and the rest lacks a known reason. That table is the source of V, J and clone size, and D and trimming were worked out from the DNA. The sample profile shows 240,000 or so clones; 70% to 90% of them were found once. Over 6% of the sample is in the top ten clones.

The collaborating institutions used their own protocols to collect whole blood in K2EDTA tubes. Collaborator samples were shipped for TCRbeta analysis as frozen whole blood, isolated PBMCs, or DNA extracted from either sample type. CDR1 MNHEY and CDR2 SVGAGI are derived from the germline V gene. CDR3 length: 13 amino acids, cysteine to phenylalanine. Left in the record is the CDR3 DNA by itself, 39 bases read in frame from the first base. Trimming costs V 0 bases and J 5 bases, and their ends lie 7 bases apart. Here is what the overall study found, with its caveats: The quantity of clinical and demographic metadata differed by source and by participant and was supplied without curation.

The source material was peripheral blood. This sequence was found in a woman in her 70s with active or convalescent COVID-19. Recombination connected TRBV6-5 to TRBJ1-1; no D gene can be assigned with confidence. The nucleotides are TGTGCCAGCAGTTACTCTGCCGGGACTGAAGCTTTCTTT. This sequence encodes CASSYSAGTEAFF.